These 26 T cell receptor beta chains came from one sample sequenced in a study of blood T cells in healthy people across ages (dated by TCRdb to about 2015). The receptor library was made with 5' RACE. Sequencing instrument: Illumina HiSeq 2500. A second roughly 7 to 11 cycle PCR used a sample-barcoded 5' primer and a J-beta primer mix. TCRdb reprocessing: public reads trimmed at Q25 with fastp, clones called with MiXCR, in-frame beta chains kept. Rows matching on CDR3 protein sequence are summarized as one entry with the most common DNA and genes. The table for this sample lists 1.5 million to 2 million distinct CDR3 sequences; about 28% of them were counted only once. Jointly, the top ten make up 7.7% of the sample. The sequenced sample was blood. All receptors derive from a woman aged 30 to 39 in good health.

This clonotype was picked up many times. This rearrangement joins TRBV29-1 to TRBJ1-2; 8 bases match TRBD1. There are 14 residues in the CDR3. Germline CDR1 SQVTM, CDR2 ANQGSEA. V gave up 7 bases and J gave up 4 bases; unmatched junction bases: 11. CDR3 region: CSGNDGQGGYGYTF. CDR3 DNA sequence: TGCAGCGGCAATGACGGACAGGGAGGCTATGGCTACACCTTC.

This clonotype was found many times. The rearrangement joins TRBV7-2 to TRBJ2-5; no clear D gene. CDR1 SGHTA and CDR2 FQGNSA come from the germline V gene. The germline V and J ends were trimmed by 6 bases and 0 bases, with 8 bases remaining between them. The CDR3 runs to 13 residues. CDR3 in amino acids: CASSSRYQETQYF. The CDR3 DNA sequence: TGTGCCAGCAGTTCCAGGTACCAAGAGACCCAGTACTTC. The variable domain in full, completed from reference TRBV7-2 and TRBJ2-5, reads GAGVSQSPSNKVTEKGKDVELRCDPISGHTALYWYRQSLGQGLEFLIYFQGNSAPDKSGLPSDRFSAERTGGSVSTLTIQRTQQEDSAVYLCASSSRYQETQYFGPGTRLLVL.

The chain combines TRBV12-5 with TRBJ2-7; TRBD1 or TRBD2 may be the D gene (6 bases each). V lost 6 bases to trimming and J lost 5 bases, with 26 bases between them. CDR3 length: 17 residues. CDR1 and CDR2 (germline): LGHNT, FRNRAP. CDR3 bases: TGTGCTAGTGGGCCTGCCTGGGCGGGACAAAATCTGCACGAGCAGTACTTC. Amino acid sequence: CASGPAWAGQNLHEQYF.

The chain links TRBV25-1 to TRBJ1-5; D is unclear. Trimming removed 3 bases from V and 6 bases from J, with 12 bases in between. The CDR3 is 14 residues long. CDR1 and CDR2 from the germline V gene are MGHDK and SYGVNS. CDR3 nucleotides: TGTGCCAGCAGTGAGGCCGGCATGGGTCAGCCCCAGCATTTT. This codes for CASSEAGMGQPQHF. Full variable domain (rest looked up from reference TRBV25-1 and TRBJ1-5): EADIYQTPRYLVIGTGKKITLECSQTMGHDKMYWYQQDPGMELHLIHYSYGVNSTEKGDLSSESTVSRIRTEHFPLTLESARPSHTSQYLCASSEAGMGQPQHFGDGTRLSIL.

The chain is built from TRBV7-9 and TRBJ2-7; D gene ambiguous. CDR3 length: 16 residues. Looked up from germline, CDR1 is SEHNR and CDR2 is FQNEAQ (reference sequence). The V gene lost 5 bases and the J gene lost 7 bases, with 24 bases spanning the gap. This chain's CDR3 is CASSGWAVSSYNEQYF. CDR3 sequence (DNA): TGTGCCAGCAGCGGTTGGGCGGTTAGCTCCTACAATGAGCAGTACTTC.

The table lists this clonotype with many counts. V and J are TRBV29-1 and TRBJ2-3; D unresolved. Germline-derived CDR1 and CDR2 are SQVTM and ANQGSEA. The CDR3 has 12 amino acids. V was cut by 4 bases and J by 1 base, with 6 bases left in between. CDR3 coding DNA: TGCAGCGTTGGCAGCCGCACAGATACGCAGTATTTT. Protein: CSVGSRTDTQYF.

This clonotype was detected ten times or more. CDR3 in DNA: TGCAGCGTTGGTAGTCCAATTAGCTCCTACAATGAGCAGTTCTTC. Protein product: CSVGSPISSYNEQFF. V usage is TRBV29-1 and J usage is TRBJ2-1, with D hard to call. V lost 4 bases and J 0 bases, leaving 13 bases between the germline ends. The CDR3 spans 15 residues. Germline V lookup: CDR1 SQVTM, CDR2 ANQGSEA.

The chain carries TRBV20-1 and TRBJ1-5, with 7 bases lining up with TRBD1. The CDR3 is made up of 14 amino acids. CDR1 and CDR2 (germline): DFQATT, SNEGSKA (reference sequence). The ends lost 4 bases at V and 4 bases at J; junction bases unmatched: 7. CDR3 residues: CSAIQGFGNQPQHF. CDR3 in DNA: TGCAGTGCTATACAGGGGTTCGGAAATCAGCCCCAGCATTTT.

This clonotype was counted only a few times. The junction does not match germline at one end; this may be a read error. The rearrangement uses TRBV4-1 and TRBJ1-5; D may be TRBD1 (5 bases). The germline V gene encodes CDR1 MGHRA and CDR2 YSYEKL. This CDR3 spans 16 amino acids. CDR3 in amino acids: CASSLGRQFSNQPQHF. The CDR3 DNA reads TGCGCTAGCAGCCTTGGTCGACAGTTCAGCAATCAGCCCCAGCATTTT.

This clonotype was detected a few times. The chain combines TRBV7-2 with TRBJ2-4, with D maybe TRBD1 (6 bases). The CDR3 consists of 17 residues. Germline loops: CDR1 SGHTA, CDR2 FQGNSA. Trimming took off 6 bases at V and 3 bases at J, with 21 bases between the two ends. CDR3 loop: CASRSDRKARGKNIQYF. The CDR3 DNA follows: TGTGCCAGCAGAAGCGACAGGAAGGCCCGAGGCAAAAACATTCAGTACTTC.

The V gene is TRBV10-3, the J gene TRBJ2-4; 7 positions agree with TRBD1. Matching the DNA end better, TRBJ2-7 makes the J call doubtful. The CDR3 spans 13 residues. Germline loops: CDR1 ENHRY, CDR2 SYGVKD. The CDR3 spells CAISLQGEDEQYF. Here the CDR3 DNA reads TGTGCCATCAGTCTTCAGGGGGAAGACGAGCAGTACTTC.

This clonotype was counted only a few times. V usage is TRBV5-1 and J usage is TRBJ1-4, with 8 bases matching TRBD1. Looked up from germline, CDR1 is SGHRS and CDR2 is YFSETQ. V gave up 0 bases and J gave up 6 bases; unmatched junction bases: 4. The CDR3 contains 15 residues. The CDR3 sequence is CASSLGTGNDEKLFF. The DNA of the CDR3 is TGCGCCAGCAGCTTGGGGACAGGGAATGATGAAAAACTGTTTTTT.

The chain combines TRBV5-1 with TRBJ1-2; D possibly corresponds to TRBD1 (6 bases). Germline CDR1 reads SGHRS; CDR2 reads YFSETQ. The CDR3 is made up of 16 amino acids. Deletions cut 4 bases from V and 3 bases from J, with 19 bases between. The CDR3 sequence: CASSREVGGRDYGYTF. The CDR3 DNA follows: TGCGCCAGCAGCCGGGAGGTCGGGGGGCGAGACTATGGCTACACCTTC. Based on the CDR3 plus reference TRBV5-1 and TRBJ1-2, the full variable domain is KAGVTQTPRYLIKTRGQQVTLSCSPISGHRSVSWYQQTPGQGLQFLFEYFSETQRNKGNFPGRFSGRQFSNSRSEMNVSTLELGDSALYLCASSREVGGRDYGYTFGSGTRLTVV.

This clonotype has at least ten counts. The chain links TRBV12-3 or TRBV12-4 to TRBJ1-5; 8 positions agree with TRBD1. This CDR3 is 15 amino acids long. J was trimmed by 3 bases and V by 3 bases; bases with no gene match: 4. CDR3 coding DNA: TGTGCCAGCAGTTTTGGGACAGGAATCAATCAGCCCCAGCATTTT. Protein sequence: CASSFGTGINQPQHF.

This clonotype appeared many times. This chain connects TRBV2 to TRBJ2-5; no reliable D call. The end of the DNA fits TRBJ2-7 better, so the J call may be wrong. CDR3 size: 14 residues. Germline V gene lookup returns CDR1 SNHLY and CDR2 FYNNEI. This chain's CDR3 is CASSEFMTSGEQYF. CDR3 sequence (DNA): TGTGCCAGCAGTGAATTTATGACCAGTGGCGAGCAGTACTTC.

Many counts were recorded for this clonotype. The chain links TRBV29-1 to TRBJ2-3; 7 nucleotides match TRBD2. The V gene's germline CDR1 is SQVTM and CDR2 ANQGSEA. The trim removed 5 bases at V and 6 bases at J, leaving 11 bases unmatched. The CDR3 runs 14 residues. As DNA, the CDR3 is TGCAGCGTTCTGCGCGGGAGAGGTTTGGATACGCAGTATTTT. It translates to CSVLRGRGLDTQYF.

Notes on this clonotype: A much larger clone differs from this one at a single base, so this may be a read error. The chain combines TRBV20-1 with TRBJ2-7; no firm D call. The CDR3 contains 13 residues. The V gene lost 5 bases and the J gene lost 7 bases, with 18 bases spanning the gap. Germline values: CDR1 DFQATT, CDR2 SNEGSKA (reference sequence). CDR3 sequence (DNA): TGCAGTGCTTCTAAGAGCCAATACAATGAGCAGTACTTC. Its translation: CSASKSQYNEQYF.

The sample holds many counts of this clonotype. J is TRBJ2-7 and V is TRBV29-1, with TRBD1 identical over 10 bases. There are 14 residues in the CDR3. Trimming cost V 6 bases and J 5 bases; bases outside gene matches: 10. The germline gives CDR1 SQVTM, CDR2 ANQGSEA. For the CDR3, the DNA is TGCAGCGTCACGGGCCGGGACAGGGGCCACGAGCAGTACTTC. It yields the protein CSVTGRDRGHEQYF.

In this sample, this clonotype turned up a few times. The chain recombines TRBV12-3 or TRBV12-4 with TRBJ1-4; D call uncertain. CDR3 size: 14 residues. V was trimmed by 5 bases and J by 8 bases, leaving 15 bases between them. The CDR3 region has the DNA TGTGCCAGCAGTCCTAATCGAAGAGGCGAAAAACTGTTTTTT. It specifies CASSPNRRGEKLFF.

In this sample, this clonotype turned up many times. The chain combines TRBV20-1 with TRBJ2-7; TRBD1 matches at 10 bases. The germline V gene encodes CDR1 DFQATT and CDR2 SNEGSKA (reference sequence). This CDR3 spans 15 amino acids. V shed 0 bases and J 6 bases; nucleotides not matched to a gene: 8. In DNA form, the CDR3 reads TGCAGTGCTAGAGATTATAGGGACAGGGGTGTCGAGCAGTACTTC. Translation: CSARDYRDRGVEQYF.

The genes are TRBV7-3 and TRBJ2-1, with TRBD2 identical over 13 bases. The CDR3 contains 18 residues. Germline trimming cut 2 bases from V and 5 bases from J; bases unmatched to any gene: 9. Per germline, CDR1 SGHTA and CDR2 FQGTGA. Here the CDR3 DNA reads TGTGCCAGCAGCTTATCGGCTACCGGGACTAGCGGGGACAATGAGCAGTTCTTC. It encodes CASSLSATGTSGDNEQFF.

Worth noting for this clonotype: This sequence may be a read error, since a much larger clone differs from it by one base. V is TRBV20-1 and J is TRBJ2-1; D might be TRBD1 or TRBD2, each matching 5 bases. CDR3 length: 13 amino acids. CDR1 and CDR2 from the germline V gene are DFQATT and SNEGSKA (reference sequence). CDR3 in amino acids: CSTRVEGTNEQFF. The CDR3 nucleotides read TGCAGTACTAGAGTTGAAGGGACCAATGAGCAGTTCTTC.

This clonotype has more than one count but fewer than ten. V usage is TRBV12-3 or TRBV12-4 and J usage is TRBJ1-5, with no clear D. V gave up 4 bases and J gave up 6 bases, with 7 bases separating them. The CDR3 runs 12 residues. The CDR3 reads CASSSRIQPQHF. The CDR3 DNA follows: TGTGCCAGCAGTTCCCGGATTCAGCCCCAGCATTTT.

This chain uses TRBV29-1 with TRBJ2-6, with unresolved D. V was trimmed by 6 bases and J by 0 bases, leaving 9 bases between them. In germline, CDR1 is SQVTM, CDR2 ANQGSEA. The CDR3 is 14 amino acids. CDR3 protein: CSVDESSGANVLTF. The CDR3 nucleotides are TGCAGCGTGGACGAGAGCTCTGGGGCCAACGTCCTGACTTTC.

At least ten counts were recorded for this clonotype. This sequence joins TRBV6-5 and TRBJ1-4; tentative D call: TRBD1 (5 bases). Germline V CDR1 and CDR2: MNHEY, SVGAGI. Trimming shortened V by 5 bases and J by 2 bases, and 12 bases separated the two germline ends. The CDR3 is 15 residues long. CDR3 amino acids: CASSRTWGTNEKLFF. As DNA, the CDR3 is TGTGCCAGCAGTAGGACGTGGGGGACTAATGAAAAACTGTTTTTT.

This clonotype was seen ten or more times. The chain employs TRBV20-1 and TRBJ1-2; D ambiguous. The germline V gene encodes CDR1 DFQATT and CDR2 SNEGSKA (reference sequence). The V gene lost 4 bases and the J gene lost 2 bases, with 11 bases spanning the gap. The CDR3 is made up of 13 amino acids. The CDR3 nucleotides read TGCAGTGCTAAGGATCCGGTGAACTATGGCTACACCTTC. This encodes CSAKDPVNYGYTF.